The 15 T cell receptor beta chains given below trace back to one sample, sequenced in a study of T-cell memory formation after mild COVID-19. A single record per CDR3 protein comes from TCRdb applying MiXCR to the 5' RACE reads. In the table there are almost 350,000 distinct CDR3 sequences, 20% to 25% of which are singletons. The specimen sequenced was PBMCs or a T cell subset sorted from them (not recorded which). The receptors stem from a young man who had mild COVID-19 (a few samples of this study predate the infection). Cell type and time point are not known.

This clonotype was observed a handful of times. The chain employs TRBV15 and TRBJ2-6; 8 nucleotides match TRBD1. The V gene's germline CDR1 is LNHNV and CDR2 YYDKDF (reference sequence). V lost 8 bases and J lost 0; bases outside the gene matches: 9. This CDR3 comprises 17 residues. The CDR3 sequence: CATHPDRGFSGANVLTF. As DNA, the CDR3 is TGTGCCACCCACCCCGACAGGGGTTTCTCTGGGGCCAACGTCCTGACTTTC.

The CDR3 spells CASSPYVPITDTQYF. As DNA, the CDR3 is TGTGCCAGCAGCCCGTACGTCCCTATCACAGATACGCAGTATTTT. This chain connects TRBV14 to TRBJ2-3; no definite D call. There are 15 residues in the CDR3. The germline gives CDR1 SGHDN, CDR2 FVKESK. V lost 4 bases and J lost 2, with 13 bases in between.

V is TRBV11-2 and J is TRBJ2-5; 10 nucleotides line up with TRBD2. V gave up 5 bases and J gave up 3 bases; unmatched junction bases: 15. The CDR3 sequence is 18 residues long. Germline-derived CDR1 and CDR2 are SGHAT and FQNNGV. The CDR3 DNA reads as TGTGCCAGCAGCCGCGGGGTGCTAGCGGGGGTCGGCAAAGAGACCCAGTACTTC. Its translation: CASSRGVLAGVGKETQYF.

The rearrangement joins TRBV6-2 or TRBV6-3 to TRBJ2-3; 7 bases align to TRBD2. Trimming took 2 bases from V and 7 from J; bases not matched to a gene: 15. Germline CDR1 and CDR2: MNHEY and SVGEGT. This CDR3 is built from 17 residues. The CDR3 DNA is TGTGCCAGCAGTTACCCCACCGGACTAGAAGGGAGTAATACGCAGTATTTT. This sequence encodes CASSYPTGLEGSNTQYF.

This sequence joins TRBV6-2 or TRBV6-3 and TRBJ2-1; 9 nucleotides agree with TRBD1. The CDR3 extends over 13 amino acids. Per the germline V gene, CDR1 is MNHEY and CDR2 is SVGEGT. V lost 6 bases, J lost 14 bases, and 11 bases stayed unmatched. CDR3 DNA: TGTGCCAGCAGAAAACGCGGGACAGGGCCTAAGTTCTTC. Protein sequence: CASRKRGTGPKFF.

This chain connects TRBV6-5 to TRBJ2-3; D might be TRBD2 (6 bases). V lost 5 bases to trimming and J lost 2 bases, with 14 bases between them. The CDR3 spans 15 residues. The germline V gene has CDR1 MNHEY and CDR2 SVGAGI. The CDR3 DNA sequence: TGTGCCAGCAGTGCCCCGGGGGTCCTCACAGATACGCAGTATTTT. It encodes CASSAPGVLTDTQYF.

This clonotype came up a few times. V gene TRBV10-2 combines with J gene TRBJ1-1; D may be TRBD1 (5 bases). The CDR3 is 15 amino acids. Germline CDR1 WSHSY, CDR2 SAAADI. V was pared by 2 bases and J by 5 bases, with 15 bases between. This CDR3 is CASSEHRGLGTEAFF. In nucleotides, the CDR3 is TGCGCCAGCAGTGAGCACCGGGGACTGGGGACTGAAGCTTTCTTT.

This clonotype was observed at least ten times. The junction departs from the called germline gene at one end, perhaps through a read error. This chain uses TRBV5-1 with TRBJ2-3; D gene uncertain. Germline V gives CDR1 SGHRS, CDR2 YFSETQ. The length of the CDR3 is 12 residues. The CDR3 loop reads CASSLTTDTQYF. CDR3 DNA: TGTGCCAGCAGCTTAACCACAGATACGCAGTATTTT.

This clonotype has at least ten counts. The CDR3 reads CASSWGGTDTQYF. The DNA for the CDR3 is TGTGCCAGCAGTTGGGGGGGCACAGATACGCAGTATTTT. The chain carries TRBV6-6 and TRBJ2-3; a weak D match, TRBD2 (6 bases). The ends were cut back, 4 bases at V and 1 base at J, with 6 bases in the middle. Germline V gene sequence: CDR1 MNHNY, CDR2 SVGAGI (reference sequence). The CDR3 consists of 13 residues.

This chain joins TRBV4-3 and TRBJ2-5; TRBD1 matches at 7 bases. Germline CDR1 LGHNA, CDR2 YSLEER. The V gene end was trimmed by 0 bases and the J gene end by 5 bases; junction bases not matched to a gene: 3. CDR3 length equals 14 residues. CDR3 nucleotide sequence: TGCGCCAGCAGCCAAGAGAGGGGGCGGGAGACCCAGTACTTC. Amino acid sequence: CASSQERGRETQYF.

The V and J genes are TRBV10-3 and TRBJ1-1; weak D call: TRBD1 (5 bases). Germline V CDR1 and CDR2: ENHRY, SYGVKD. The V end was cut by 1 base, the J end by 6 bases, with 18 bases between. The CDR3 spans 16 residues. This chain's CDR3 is CAISEFLGPGSAEAFF. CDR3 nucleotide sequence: TGTGCCATCAGTGAGTTCTTGGGCCCAGGGAGTGCTGAAGCTTTCTTT.

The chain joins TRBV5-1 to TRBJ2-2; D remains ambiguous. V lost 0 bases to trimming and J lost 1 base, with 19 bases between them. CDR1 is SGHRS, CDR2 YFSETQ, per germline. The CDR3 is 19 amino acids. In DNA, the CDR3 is TGCGCCAGCAGCTTGGTTCCAGGACGACCGAAGATGAACACCGGGGAGCTGTTTTTT. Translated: CASSLVPGRPKMNTGELFF.

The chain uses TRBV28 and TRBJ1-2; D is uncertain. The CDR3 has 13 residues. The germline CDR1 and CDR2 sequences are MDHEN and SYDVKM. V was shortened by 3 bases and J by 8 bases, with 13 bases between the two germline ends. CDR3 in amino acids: CASSLGLLGGYTF. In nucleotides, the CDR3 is TGTGCCAGCAGTTTGGGTCTCCTGGGGGGCTACACCTTC.

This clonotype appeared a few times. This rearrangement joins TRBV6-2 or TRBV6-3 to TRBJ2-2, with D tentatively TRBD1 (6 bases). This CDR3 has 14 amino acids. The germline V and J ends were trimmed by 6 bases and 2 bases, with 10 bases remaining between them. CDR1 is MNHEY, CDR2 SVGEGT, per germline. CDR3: CASRPGTNTGELFF. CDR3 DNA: TGTGCCAGCAGACCGGGGACAAACACCGGGGAGCTGTTTTTT.

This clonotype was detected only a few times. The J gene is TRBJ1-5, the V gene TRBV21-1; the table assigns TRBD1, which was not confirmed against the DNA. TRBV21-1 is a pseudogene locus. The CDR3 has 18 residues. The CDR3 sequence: CASSNIGTGGHCNQPQHF. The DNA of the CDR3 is TGTGCCAGCAGCAATATCGGAACAGGGGGTCATTGCAATCAGCCCCAGCATTTT.